Given below is one TCR beta chain in context. What it recognizes is unknown. With a J-beta primer mix and a sample-barcoded 5' primer, a second PCR ran roughly 6 to 11 cycles. MiXCR was run by TCRdb on the 5' RACE reads, yielding one entry per CDR3 protein. Here the sample spans 450,000 to 650,000 distinct CDR3 sequences, 24% being singletons. This sample stems from a study of blood T cells in healthy people across ages. Study-wide results and caveats: Unsorted PBMCs ruled out conclusive naive versus antigen-experienced comparison.

CDR1 and CDR2 (germline): SGDLS, YYNGEE. Trimming removed 4 bases from V and 3 bases from J, with 17 bases in between. The CDR3 runs to 15 residues. The same specimen was also included in a second study, on T cells of mothers and their children. That source reports: Biologically related mothers and children overlapped slightly more than unrelated pairs, a non-significant difference.

The chain recombines TRBV9 with TRBJ2-7; no clear D. The specimen was blood. This sequence originates from a boy between 5 and 17 years old in good health. The CDR3 DNA reads as TGTGCCAGCAGCCCCTGGGCAGGCGAGGACTACGAGCAGTACTTC. Its translation: CASSPWAGEDYEQYF.